A selection of T cell receptor beta chains follows, all from one sample in a study of T cell responses to AZD1222 COVID-19 vaccine. Clones were sequenced by immunoSEQ multiplex PCR, and TCRdb holds only the in-frame ones, with some missing. The repertoire holds just over 150,000 clones, with 90% to 95% as singletons. This specimen consisted of peripheral blood, obtained 28 days after the second AZD1222 dose. All receptors come from an adult who received the AZD1222 COVID-19 vaccine. Each CDR3 is given with its conserved first and last residue. Fields, in order: clone size, D gene, J gene, CDR3 length, V gene, CDR3 protein, CDR3 DNA. D genes are given only for firm matches. Not every row has a clone size; where given, it reads once, few, many or a size class.

>once|TRBD2|TRBJ2-1|18|TRBV2
CASDAPRGTSGAYNEQFF
TGTGCCAGCGACGCCCCGAGAGGGACTAGCGGGGCGTACAATGAGCAGTTCTTC
>NA|NA|TRBJ2-4|17|TRBV5-4
CASSRPEGGRAKNIQYF
TGTGCCAGCAGCCGCCCGGAAGGAGGGCGAGCCAAAAACATTCAGTACTTC
>NA|TRBD2|TRBJ2-1|16|TRBV19
CASRVELAGTYNEQFF
TGTGCCAGTAGAGTAGAACTAGCGGGGACCTACAATGAGCAGTTCTTC
>NA|TRBD1|TRBJ1-2|12|TRBV7-9
CASSTGTVGYTF
TGTGCCAGCAGCACCGGGACAGTTGGCTACACCTTC
>NA|TRBD1|TRBJ1-1|13|TRBV28
CASSIIDREEAFF
TGTGCCAGCAGCATCATTGACAGGGAAGAAGCTTTCTTT
>NA|NA|TRBJ2-5|14|TRBV2
CASSGRGRQETQYF
TGTGCCAGCAGTGGGCGGGGAAGACAAGAGACCCAGTACTTC
>NA|TRBD1|TRBJ1-2|17|TRBV9
CASSANRDRGSNYGYTF
TGTGCCAGCAGCGCCAACCGGGACAGGGGGTCTAACTATGGCTACACCTTC
>NA|NA|TRBJ2-4|17|TRBV5-6
CASSLSLTGVSKNIQYF
TGTGCCAGCAGCCTGTCCCTAACGGGCGTTAGCAAAAACATTCAGTACTTC
>NA|NA|TRBJ1-3|15|TRBV5-1
CASSLNPQTGNTIYF
TGCGCCAGCAGCTTGAACCCCCAGACTGGAAACACCATATATTTT
>NA|TRBD1|TRBJ2-1|15|TRBV19
CASSTGTGGYNEQFF
TGTGCCAGTAGTACCGGGACAGGGGGCTACAATGAGCAGTTCTTC
>NA|NA|TRBJ2-2|15|TRBV7-6
CASSASVSNTGELFF
TGTGCCAGCAGCGCTAGCGTCTCGAACACCGGGGAGCTGTTTTTT
>NA|NA|TRBJ1-1|16|TRBV6-4
CASSAGQGQGNTEAFF
TGTGCCAGCAGTGCCGGCCAGGGGCAGGGAAACACTGAAGCTTTCTTT
>NA|TRBD1|TRBJ1-2|16|TRBV3-1/TRBV3-2
CASSQDQTGRGYGYTF
TGTGCCAGCAGCCAAGATCAGACAGGGAGAGGGTATGGCTACACCTTC
>NA|TRBD1|TRBJ2-2|16|TRBV5-1
CASTLLTGTGTGELFF
TGCGCCAGCACTCTCCTGACAGGGACGGGCACCGGGGAGCTGTTTTTT
>once|NA|TRBJ1-1|14|TRBV4-1
CASSQDLGGTEAFF
TGCGCCAGCAGCCAAGATCTGGGGGGAACTGAAGCTTTCTTT
>NA|NA|TRBJ1-1|15|TRBV19
CASSIDLQFYTEAFF
TGTGCCAGTAGTATAGACCTGCAGTTTTACACTGAAGCTTTCTTT
>NA|NA|TRBJ2-2|15|TRBV11-2
CASSPITGFTGELFF
TGTGCCAGCAGCCCCATTACAGGGTTCACCGGGGAGCTGTTTTTT
>NA|NA|TRBJ2-1|11|TRBV20-1
CSAREGNEQFF
TGCAGTGCTAGAGAGGGGAATGAGCAGTTCTTC